Each of the 9 T cell receptor beta chains below was sequenced from the same sample in a study of shared clonotypes between healthy human individuals (dated by TCRdb to 2020 to 2021). Library creation used the immunoSEQ multiplex PCR assay. TCRdb re-hosts the immuneACCESS table, in-frame sequences only. Its copies lack some clones; in the studies checked, an unresolved V gene accounts for under half of them, and the cause for the rest is not known. Within this sample are some 1,100,000 clones, with approximately 80% of them counted one time only. The ten largest clones capture under 0.6% of the sample. Input material: memory CD4+ T cells from PBMCs. The meaning of the sample's cell subset or site label: CD45RA-negative fraction. Source of these receptors: a young man in good health. Some clones in this sample may be carry-over from other donors' samples.

The V and J genes are TRBV14 and TRBJ1-2, with D perhaps matching TRBD1 (5 bases). CDR1 is SGHDN, CDR2 FVKESK, per germline. The V end lost 2 bases, the J end lost 7 bases, and 17 bases lay between the germline ends. The length of the CDR3 is 15 residues. CDR3 in DNA: TGTGCCAGCAGCCAACTGTCAGGGACGGCTATTGGCTACACCTTC. This encodes CASSQLSGTAIGYTF. The entire variable domain, with the rest obtained from reference TRBV14 and TRBJ1-2, is as follows: EAGVTQFPSHSVIEKGQTVTLRCDPISGHDNLYWYRRVMGKEIKFLLHFVKESKQDESGMPNNRFLAERTGGTYSTLKVQPAELEDSGVYFCASSQLSGTAIGYTFGSGTRLTVV.

The chain combines TRBV6-1 with TRBJ2-3, with D uncertain. V was cut by 4 bases and J by 8 bases, with 10 bases left in between. Germline-derived CDR1 and CDR2 are MNHNS and SASEGT. This CDR3 is built from 12 residues. The CDR3: CASSVRVGTQYF. As DNA, the CDR3 is TGTGCCAGCAGTGTTAGAGTAGGTACGCAGTATTTT.

The gene calls are TRBV7-2 and TRBJ2-1; D call uncertain. This CDR3 spans 13 amino acids. Germline CDR1 SGHTA, CDR2 FQGNSA. The V gene lost 2 bases and the J gene lost 8 bases, with 10 bases spanning the gap. The CDR3 DNA reads as TGTGCCAGCAGCTTACAAGTGAGTGATGAGCAGTTCTTC. Translated, it gives CASSLQVSDEQFF.

The V call is TRBV2, the J call TRBJ2-3; D call uncertain. The CDR3 is made up of 15 amino acids. V lost 4 bases, J lost 0 bases, and 11 bases lay in between. Per the germline V gene, CDR1 is SNHLY and CDR2 is FYNNEI. The CDR3 sequence: CASSGSLSSTDTQYF. The CDR3 DNA is TGTGCCAGCAGTGGGTCCCTGAGCAGCACAGATACGCAGTATTTT.

The gene calls are TRBV5-1 and TRBJ2-1; 9 nucleotides line up with TRBD2. CDR3 length equals 16 residues. V lost 1 base to trimming and J lost 3 bases; unmatched junction nucleotides: 5. The germline V gene encodes CDR1 SGHRS and CDR2 YFSETQ. CDR3 residues: CASSLRELAGYNEQFF. In nucleotides, the CDR3 is TGCGCCAGCAGCTTGAGGGAACTAGCGGGCTACAATGAGCAGTTCTTC.

The chain couples TRBV11-1 to TRBJ1-1; D not resolved. CDR1 and CDR2 (germline): SGHAT, FQDESV (reference sequence). The CDR3 loop spans 16 amino acids. Trimming removed 4 bases at V and 5 bases at J, with 20 bases between. CDR3 nucleotides: TGTGCCAGCAGCTCCCGAACATTTGGCTATGAGACTGAAGCTTTCTTT. It yields the protein CASSSRTFGYETEAFF.

This chain connects TRBV5-4 to TRBJ2-1; D possibly corresponds to TRBD1 (6 bases). V lost 3 bases, J lost 9 bases, and 10 bases lay in between. CDR1 is SGHNT, CDR2 YYREEE, per germline (reference sequence). CDR3 length: 12 amino acids. CDR3 sequence reads: CASSWMGAEQFF. The DNA for the CDR3 is TGTGCCAGCAGCTGGATGGGGGCTGAGCAGTTCTTC.

The chain is built from TRBV5-1 and TRBJ2-1; possible D gene TRBD2, 6 bases. Per the germline V gene, CDR1 is SGHRS and CDR2 is YFSETQ. Trimming took off 4 bases at V and 9 bases at J, with 23 bases between the two ends. CDR3 size: 16 residues. The CDR3 is CASSVGGLIKGAEQFF. CDR3 coding DNA: TGCGCCAGCAGCGTTGGCGGACTAATCAAGGGCGCTGAGCAGTTCTTC.

As concerns this clone: This may arise from a read error, as a much more abundant clone is one base away. The same CDR3 also results from other DNA sequences found in this sample. V usage is TRBV5-1 and J usage is TRBJ2-1; no clear D gene. Germline CDR1 reads SGHRS; CDR2 reads YFSETQ. V lost 0 bases and J lost 6, with 4 bases in between. The CDR3 totals 12 residues. CDR3: CASSLEGNEQFF. CDR3 bases: TGCGCCAGCAGCTTGGAGGGCAATGAGCAGTTCTTC.